This TCR beta chain is drawn from a study of T-cell reconstitution after alpha-beta-depleted transplantation in children. Findings and limits, study-wide: About two months after transplant, alpha-beta T cells reportedly came from several hundred expanded graft clones. Some patients showed high day-60 TCRbeta diversity, which derived from surviving recipient T cells and thymic progenitors. From newly produced T cells came most of the T-cell counts and diversity one year after transplant.

Unique molecular identifiers were incorporated during preparation of the TCRbeta library. TCRdb redid the calling of the PCR reads with MiXCR, one entry per CDR3 protein. The top ten hold about 9.3% of the sample, which has fewer than 350,000 distinct CDR3 sequences, nearly 8% seen once. Ten or more counts support this clonotype. The target antigen is unknown. The TCR comes from a female patient aged 2-9 years who had a stem cell transplant for Fanconi anemia, so the T cells may come from the graft donor. The specimen was peripheral blood, collected 360 days after TCRalphabeta/CD19-depleted stem cell transplant.

The DNA for the CDR3 is TGTGCCACCAGTGATCCCGGTATGTGTGAGCAGTTCTTC. Protein: CATSDPGMCEQFF. The V call is TRBV24-1, the J call TRBJ2-1, with D uncertain. Germline V CDR1 and CDR2: KGHDR, SFDVKD. V lost 3 bases to trimming and J lost 9 bases, with 11 bases between them. This CDR3 spans 13 amino acids.